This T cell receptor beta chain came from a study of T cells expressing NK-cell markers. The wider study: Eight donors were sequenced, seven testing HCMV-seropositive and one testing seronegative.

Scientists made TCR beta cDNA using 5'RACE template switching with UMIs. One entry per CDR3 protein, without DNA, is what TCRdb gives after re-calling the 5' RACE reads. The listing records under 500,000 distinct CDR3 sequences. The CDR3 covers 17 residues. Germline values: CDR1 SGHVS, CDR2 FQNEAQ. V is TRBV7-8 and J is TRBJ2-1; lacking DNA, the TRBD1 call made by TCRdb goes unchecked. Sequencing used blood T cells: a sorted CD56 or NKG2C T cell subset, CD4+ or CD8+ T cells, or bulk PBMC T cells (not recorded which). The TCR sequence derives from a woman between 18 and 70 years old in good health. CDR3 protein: CASSFGQGANRGNEQFF.